Sequencing of this T cell receptor (beta chain) was carried out in a study of regulatory T cells in long-lasting Graves disease. The sample's time point: newly diagnosed GD, antithyroid drugs for less than 3 months. After RNA was extracted from PBMCs, the TCR library was made from it. V lost 0 bases and J 5 bases, leaving 8 bases between the germline ends. The CDR3 length is 13 residues. CDR1 and CDR2 (germline): GTSNPN, SVGIG (reference sequence). Ten or more counts support this clonotype. Building the TCR beta libraries relied on iRepertoire HTBI primers, and CDR3 regions underwent Arm-PCR. Via MiXCR, TCRdb re-called the multiplex PCR reads, giving one row per CDR3 protein. The sample lists roughly 440,000 distinct CDR3 sequences, about a sixth occurring once. The sample also formed part of further work on T cells in Graves' hyperthyroidism and ophthalmopathy. This second study says: With a duration under 2 months, the hyperthyroidism was newly diagnosed in patients aged 18 to 65.

The receptor was isolated from a woman aged 18-29 years with Graves disease. The chain links TRBV30 to TRBJ2-1; D unclear. This specimen was peripheral blood mononuclear cells (PBMCs), taken at new diagnosis, from a patient treated with antithyroid drugs. The CDR3 coding sequence is TGTGCCTGGAGTGTTAAAGGGAACAATGAGCAGTTCTTC. Its protein product is CAWSVKGNNEQFF.